The 8 T cell receptor beta chains below were found in one sample sequenced in a study of cytomegalovirus exposure and HLA in healthy donors. PCR involved 60 Vbeta and 13 Jbeta primers. Method: immunoSEQ multiplex PCR; TCRdb's copy keeps in-frame clones and lacks some. Of about 140,000 clones listed, roughly four fifths were seen once; the top ten hold about 1.6%. Sequencing input: PBMCs. These receptors all stem from a female donor in good health and CMV-seronegative.

In the case of this clone: The identical CDR3 is also encoded by other nucleotide sequences in the sample. V and J are TRBV12-5 and TRBJ1-2; D is uncertain. Germline CDR1 is LGHNT and CDR2 is FRNRAP. The CDR3 totals 15 residues. V was cut by 6 bases and J by 3 bases, with 17 bases left in between. This CDR3 reads CASGLAGGSYYGYTF. The CDR3 nucleotides read TGTGCTAGTGGCCTGGCGGGCGGCAGCTACTATGGCTACACCTTC.

In this sample, this clone turned up a few times. V and J are TRBV6-1 and TRBJ1-2, with a tentative D call TRBD1 (5 bases). The CDR3 sequence is 14 residues long. Trimming stripped 2 bases from V and 5 bases from J, with 12 bases between. CDR1 is MNHNS and CDR2 is SASEGT in the germline V gene. CDR3 bases: TGTGCCAGCAGTGAAATCCGCAGGGTTTATGGCTACACCTTC. Amino acid sequence: CASSEIRRVYGYTF.

This rearrangement joins TRBV7-3 to TRBJ2-3, with TRBD2 identical over 10 bases. This CDR3 is built from 16 residues. V was clipped by 2 bases and J by 5 bases; unmatched bases: 7. CDR1 is SGHTA, CDR2 FQGTGA, per germline. CDR3 in amino acids: CASSLSSGRGEDTQYF. In DNA, the CDR3 is TGTGCCAGCAGCTTATCTAGCGGGAGAGGGGAAGATACGCAGTATTTT.

The chain has TRBV28 and TRBJ1-5, with TRBD1 identical over 7 bases. Germline V gene lookup returns CDR1 MDHEN and CDR2 SYDVKM. V shed 0 bases, J shed 1 base, and the junction held 9 bases outside the gene matches. The CDR3 covers 18 residues. CDR3 amino acids: CASSLWGGRQGSNQPQHF. CDR3 sequence (DNA): TGTGCCAGCAGTTTATGGGGGGGTCGACAGGGCAGCAATCAGCCCCAGCATTTT.

This sequence joins TRBV14 and TRBJ2-3; D might be TRBD1 (5 bases). The germline V and J ends were trimmed by 3 bases and 4 bases, with 8 bases remaining between them. The CDR3 consists of 13 residues. The germline gives CDR1 SGHDN, CDR2 FVKESK. This CDR3 reads CASSQTVSDTQYF. Here the CDR3 DNA reads TGTGCCAGCAGCCAGACAGTCTCAGATACGCAGTATTTT.

The chain recombines TRBV13 with TRBJ2-5; D gene uncertain. The CDR3 has 15 amino acids. The V end was cut by 2 bases, the J end by 5 bases, with 15 bases between. Germline V gene data show CDR1 as PRHDT and CDR2 as FYEKMQ (reference sequence). The CDR3 sequence is CASSLNPSLRETQYF. In nucleotides, the CDR3 is TGTGCCAGCAGCTTAAATCCTTCGCTTCGGGAGACCCAGTACTTC.

V usage is TRBV27 and J usage is TRBJ1-6; 10 bases map to TRBD1. After removal of 6 bases from V and 8 bases from J, the junction contained 7 bases not matched to a gene. The CDR3 loop spans 15 amino acids. Germline V lookup: CDR1 MNHEY, CDR2 SMNVEV (reference sequence). The CDR3 loop reads CASRDSGTGDSPLHF. CDR3 DNA: TGTGCCAGCAGGGATTCCGGGACAGGGGATTCACCCCTCCACTTT.

V and J are TRBV6-6 and TRBJ1-1; a weak D match, TRBD1 (6 bases). This CDR3 has 16 residues. Germline CDR1 and CDR2: MNHNY and SVGAGI (reference sequence). V was shortened by 0 bases and J by 4 bases, with 15 bases between the two germline ends. The CDR3 here is CASSYSTQGMGTEAFF. CDR3 DNA: TGTGCCAGCAGTTACTCGACCCAGGGGATGGGCACTGAAGCTTTCTTT.